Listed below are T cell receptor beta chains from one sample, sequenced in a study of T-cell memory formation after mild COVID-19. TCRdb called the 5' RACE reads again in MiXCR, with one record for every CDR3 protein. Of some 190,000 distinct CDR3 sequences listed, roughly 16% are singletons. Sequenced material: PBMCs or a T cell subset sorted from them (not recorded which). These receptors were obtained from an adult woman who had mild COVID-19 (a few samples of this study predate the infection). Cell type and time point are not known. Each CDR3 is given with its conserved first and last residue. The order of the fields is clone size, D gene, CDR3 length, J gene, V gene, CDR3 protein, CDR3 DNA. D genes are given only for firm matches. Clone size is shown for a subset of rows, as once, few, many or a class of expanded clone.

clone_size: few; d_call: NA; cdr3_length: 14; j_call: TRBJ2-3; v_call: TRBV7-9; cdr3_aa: CASSFAGSTDTQYF; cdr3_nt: TGTGCCAGCAGCTTCGCGGGGAGCACAGATACGCAGTATTTT
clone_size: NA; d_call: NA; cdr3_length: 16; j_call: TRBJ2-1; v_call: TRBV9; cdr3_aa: CASSVGIGTSYNEQFF; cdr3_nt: TGTGCCAGCAGCGTAGGAATAGGGACTTCCTACAATGAGCAGTTCTTC
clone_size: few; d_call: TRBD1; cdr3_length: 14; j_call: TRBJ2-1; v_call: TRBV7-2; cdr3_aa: CASSLQYRQGKQFF; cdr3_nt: TGTGCCAGCAGCCTTCAGTACCGACAGGGGAAGCAGTTCTTC
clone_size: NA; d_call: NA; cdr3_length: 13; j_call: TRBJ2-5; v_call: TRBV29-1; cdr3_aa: CSVRGQSQETQYF; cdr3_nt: TGCAGCGTTCGCGGACAGAGCCAAGAGACCCAGTACTTC
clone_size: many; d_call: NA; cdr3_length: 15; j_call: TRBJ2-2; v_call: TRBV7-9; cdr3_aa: CASSDSRSNTGELFF; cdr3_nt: TGTGCCAGCAGCGACAGCAGGAGTAACACCGGGGAGCTGTTTTTT
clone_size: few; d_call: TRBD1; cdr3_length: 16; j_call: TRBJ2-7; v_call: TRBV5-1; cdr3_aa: CASSFAGTGGSYEQYF; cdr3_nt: TGCGCCAGCAGCTTTGCCGGGACAGGGGGTTCCTACGAGCAGTACTTC
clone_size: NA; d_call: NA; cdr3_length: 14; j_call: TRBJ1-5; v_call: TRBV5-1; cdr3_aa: CASSLSSLDQPQHF; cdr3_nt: TGCGCCAGCAGCCTGAGCAGCCTTGATCAGCCCCAGCATTTT
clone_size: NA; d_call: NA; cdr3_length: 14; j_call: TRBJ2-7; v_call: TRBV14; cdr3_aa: CASSQGDAALGRYF; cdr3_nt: TGTGCCAGCAGCCAAGGAGATGCAGCCTTAGGCCGGTACTTC
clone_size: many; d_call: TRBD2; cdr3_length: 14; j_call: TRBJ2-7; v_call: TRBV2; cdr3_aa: CASTTRGGALGQYF; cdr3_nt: TGTGCCAGCACCACCCGGGGGGGGGCTCTGGGGCAGTACTTC
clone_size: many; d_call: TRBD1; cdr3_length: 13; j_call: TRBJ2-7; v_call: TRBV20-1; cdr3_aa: CSASRDRVYEQYF; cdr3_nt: TGCAGTGCTAGTCGGGACAGGGTCTACGAGCAGTACTTC
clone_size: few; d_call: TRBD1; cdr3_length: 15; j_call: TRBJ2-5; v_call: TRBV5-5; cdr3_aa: CASSHKQDREKTQYF; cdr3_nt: TGTGCCAGCAGCCATAAACAGGACAGGGAAAAGACCCAGTACTTC
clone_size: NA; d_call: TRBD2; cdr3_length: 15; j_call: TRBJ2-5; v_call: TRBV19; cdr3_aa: CASTPGAGGQETQYF; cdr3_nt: TGTGCCAGTACCCCGGGAGCGGGGGGCCAAGAGACCCAGTACTTC
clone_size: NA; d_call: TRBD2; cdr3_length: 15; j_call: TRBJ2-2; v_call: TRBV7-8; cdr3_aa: CASSSGLARTGELFF; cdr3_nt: TGTGCCAGCAGCTCCGGACTAGCGAGGACCGGGGAGCTGTTTTTT
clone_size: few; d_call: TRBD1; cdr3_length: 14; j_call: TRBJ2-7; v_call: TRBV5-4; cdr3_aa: CASSLRTGDYEQYF; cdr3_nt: TGTGCCAGCAGCCTGAGGACAGGGGACTACGAGCAGTACTTC
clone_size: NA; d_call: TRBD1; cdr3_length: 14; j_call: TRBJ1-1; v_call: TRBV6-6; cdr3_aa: CASSYSSGQGEAFF; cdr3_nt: TGTGCCAGCAGTTACTCGTCGGGACAGGGGGAGGCTTTCTTT
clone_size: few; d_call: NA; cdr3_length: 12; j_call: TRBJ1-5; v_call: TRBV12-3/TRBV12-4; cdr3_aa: CASSPRGSPQHF; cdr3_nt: TGTGCCAGCAGTCCTCGGGGGTCGCCCCAGCATTTT
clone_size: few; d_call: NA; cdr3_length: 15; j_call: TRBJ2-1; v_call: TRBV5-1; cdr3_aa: CASSPLDITYNEQFF; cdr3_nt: TGCGCCAGCAGCCCCCTAGACATTACCTACAATGAGCAGTTCTTC
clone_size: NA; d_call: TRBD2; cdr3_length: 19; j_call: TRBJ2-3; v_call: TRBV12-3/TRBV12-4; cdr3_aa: CASSHPGTSGSGPTDTQYF; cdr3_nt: TGTGCCAGCAGTCACCCCGGGACTAGCGGGTCAGGGCCCACAGATACGCAGTATTTT
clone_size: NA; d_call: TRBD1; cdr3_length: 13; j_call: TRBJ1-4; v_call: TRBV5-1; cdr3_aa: CASSLTGVEKLFF; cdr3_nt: TGCGCCAGCAGCCTCACAGGGGTTGAAAAACTGTTTTTT
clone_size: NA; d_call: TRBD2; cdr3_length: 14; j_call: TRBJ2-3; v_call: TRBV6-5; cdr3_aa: CASRRAGATDTQYF; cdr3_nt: TGTGCCAGCAGGAGAGCGGGGGCCACAGATACGCAGTATTTT
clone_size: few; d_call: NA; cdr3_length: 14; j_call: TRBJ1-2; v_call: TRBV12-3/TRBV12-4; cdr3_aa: CASSFNQGHYGYTF; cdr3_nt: TGTGCCAGCAGTTTTAATCAGGGTCACTATGGCTACACCTTC
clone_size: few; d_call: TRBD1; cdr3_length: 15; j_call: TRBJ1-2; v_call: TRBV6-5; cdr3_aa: CASSYLQGGKDGYTF; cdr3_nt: TGTGCCAGCAGTTATTTACAGGGGGGAAAGGATGGCTACACCTTC
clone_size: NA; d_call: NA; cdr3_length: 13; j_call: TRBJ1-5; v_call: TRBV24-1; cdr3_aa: CATSAYSNQPQHF; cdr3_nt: TGTGCCACCAGTGCTTATAGCAATCAGCCCCAGCATTTT
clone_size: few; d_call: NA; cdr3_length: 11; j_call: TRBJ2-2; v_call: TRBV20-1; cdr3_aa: CSAQAPGELFF; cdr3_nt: TGCAGTGCTCAAGCACCCGGGGAGCTGTTTTTT
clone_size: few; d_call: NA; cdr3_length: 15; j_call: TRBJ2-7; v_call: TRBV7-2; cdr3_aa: CASSLGEGTPREQYF; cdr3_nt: TGTGCCAGCAGCTTAGGGGAGGGGACACCTCGGGAGCAGTACTTC
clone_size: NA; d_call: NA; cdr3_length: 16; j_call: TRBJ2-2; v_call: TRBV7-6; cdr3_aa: CASSIMVHRVSGELFF; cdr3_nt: TGTGCCAGCAGCATTATGGTTCACAGGGTGTCAGGGGAGCTGTTTTTT
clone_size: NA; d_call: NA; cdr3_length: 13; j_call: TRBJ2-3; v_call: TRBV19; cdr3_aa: CASSRQYTDTQYF; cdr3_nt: TGTGCCAGTAGTAGACAATACACAGATACGCAGTATTTT
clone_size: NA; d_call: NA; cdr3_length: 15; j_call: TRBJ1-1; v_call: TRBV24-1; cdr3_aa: CATSPPAPDRPEAFF; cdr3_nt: TGTGCCACCAGTCCCCCCGCACCGGACCGGCCGGAAGCTTTCTTT
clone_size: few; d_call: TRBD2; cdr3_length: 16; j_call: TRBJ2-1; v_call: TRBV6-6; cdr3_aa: CASSYRSGRNDNEQFF; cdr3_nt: TGTGCCAGCAGTTACCGGAGCGGGAGGAACGACAATGAGCAGTTCTTC
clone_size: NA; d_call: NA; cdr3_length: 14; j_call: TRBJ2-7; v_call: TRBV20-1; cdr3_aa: CSARALRDLGEQYF; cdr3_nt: TGCAGTGCTAGAGCCCTTCGGGACCTCGGCGAGCAGTACTTC
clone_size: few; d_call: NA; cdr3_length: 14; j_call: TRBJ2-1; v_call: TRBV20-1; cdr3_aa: CSAREGSIDNEQFF; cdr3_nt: TGCAGTGCTAGAGAAGGTAGCATTGACAATGAGCAGTTCTTC
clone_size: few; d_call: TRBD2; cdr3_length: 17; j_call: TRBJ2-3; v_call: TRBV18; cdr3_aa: CASSPGAGGFSTDTQYF; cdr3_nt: TGTGCCAGCTCACCAGGCGCGGGAGGATTTAGCACAGATACGCAGTATTTT
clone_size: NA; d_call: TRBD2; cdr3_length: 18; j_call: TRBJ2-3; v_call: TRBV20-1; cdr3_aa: CSARGDGTSGSRADTQYF; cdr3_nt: TGCAGTGCTAGAGGTGACGGGACTAGCGGGAGCAGGGCAGATACGCAGTATTTT
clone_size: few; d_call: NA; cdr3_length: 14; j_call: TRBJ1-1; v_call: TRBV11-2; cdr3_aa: CASSLGFSNTEAFF; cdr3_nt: TGTGCCAGCAGCTTAGGATTTTCGAACACTGAAGCTTTCTTT
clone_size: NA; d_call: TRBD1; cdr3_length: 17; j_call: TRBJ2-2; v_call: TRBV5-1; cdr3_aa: CASSNDQGAGNTGELFF; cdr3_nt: TGCGCCAGCAGCAACGATCAGGGGGCAGGGAACACCGGGGAGCTGTTTTTT
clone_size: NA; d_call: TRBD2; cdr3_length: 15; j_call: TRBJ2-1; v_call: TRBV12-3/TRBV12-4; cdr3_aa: CASSQAGERYNEQFF; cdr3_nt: TGTGCCAGCAGTCAAGCGGGAGAACGGTACAATGAGCAGTTCTTC
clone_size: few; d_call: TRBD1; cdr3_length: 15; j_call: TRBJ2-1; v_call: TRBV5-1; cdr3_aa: CASSPGTGLINEQFF; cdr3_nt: TGCGCCAGCAGCCCCGGGACAGGGTTAATCAATGAGCAGTTCTTC
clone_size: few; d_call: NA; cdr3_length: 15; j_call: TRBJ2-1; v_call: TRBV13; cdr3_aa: CASSSPGWSGDEQFF; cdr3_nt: TGTGCCAGCAGCTCCCCCGGATGGAGCGGCGATGAGCAGTTCTTC
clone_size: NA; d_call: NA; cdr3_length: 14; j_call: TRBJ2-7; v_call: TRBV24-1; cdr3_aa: CATSAPGRNYEQYF; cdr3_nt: TGTGCCACCAGTGCTCCGGGTAGGAACTACGAGCAGTACTTC
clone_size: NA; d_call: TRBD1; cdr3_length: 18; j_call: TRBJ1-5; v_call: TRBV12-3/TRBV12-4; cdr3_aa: CASSWNSRDRGHGQPQHF; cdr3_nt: TGTGCCAGCAGCTGGAATTCCCGGGACAGGGGACATGGGCAGCCCCAGCATTTT
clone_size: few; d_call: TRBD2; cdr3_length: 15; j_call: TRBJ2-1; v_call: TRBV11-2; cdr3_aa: CASSWGGLPGNEQFF; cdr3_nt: TGTGCCAGCAGCTGGGGGGGACTTCCGGGCAATGAGCAGTTCTTC
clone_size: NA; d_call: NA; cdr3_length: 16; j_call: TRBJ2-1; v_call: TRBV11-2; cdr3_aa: CASSSVPGTPYNEQFF; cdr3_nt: TGTGCCAGCAGCTCCGTCCCCGGGACACCGTACAATGAGCAGTTCTTC
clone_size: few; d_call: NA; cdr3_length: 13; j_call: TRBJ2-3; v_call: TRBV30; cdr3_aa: CAWSVRLGDTQYF; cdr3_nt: TGTGCCTGGAGTGTACGGTTAGGAGATACGCAGTATTTT